This TCR beta chain derives from a study of CD8+ T cells in alopecia areata. On the study more broadly: The duration of tofacitinib was 6 to 18 months, with 6 months off drug afterward.

cDNA prepared by RNA extraction and subsequent reverse transcription served as the template for sequencing. Sequenced by immunoSEQ multiplex PCR; TCRdb stores in-frame clones only, minus some. The sample contains 120,000 to 150,000 clones, approximately 45% of which appear only once. Germline-derived CDR1 and CDR2 are MDHEN and SYDVKM. The CDR3 is 12 residues long. Trimming removed 3 bases at V and 8 bases at J, with 10 bases between. The chain links TRBV28 to TRBJ1-2, with D unresolved. This TCR was sampled from a human donor with alopecia areata. Sequenced: CD4+ T cells sorted from blood. The CDR3 sequence is CASSFDRWGYTF. CDR3 coding DNA: TGTGCCAGCAGTTTCGACCGATGGGGCTACACCTTC.